These 16 T cell receptor beta chains share one sample of origin, sequenced in a study of T cells in Graves' hyperthyroidism and ophthalmopathy. The TCR beta CDR3 regions underwent amplification using RNA transcripts as the source. The HTBI primer set served for first-round RT-PCR of the TCR CDR3. A single record per CDR3 protein comes from TCRdb applying MiXCR to the multiplex PCR reads. The sample holds fewer than 250,000 distinct CDR3 sequences, approximately 23% seen once. The source material was blood. These receptors came from a middle-aged woman with Graves' ophthalmopathy.

V gene TRBV6-1 combines with J gene TRBJ1-2; D uncertain. The CDR3 consists of 12 residues. Looked up from germline, CDR1 is MNHNS and CDR2 is SASEGT. V was shortened by 3 bases and J by 4 bases, with 6 bases between the two germline ends. The CDR3 nucleotides are TGTGCCAGCAGTGAGGCCAGCTATGGCTACACCTTC. Amino acids: CASSEASYGYTF.

This clonotype was observed many times. The chain recombines TRBV20-1 with TRBJ2-6, with 7 bases identical to TRBD1. CDR1 is DFQATT, CDR2 SNEGSKA, per germline (reference sequence). The V gene end was trimmed by 3 bases and the J gene end by 0 bases; junction bases not matched to a gene: 14. CDR3 length: 19 amino acids. The CDR3 nucleotides are TGCAGTGCTAGTATTCCCCCGGGACAGAAGAGCTCTGGGGCCAACGTCCTGACTTTC. It specifies CSASIPPGQKSSGANVLTF.

This clonotype has only a few counts. The V call is TRBV12-3 or TRBV12-4, the J call TRBJ1-1; D is perhaps TRBD1 (5 bases). CDR3 length equals 14 residues. Trimming pared 2 bases from V and 5 bases from J, leaving 12 bases between. The CDR3 nucleotides are TGTGCCAGCAGTTTATCCCAGGGTAGAACTGAAGCTTTCTTT. Its protein product is CASSLSQGRTEAFF.

In its sample, this clonotype was seen a few times. The rearrangement uses TRBV6-1 and TRBJ2-7; D is possibly TRBD2 (6 bases). Deletions cut 7 bases from V and 1 base from J, with 17 bases between. Germline CDR1 is MNHNS and CDR2 is SASEGT. The CDR3 runs to 15 residues. This CDR3 reads CASNEEDYPSYEQYF. CDR3 nucleotides: TGTGCCAGCAACGAGGAGGACTACCCATCCTACGAGCAGTACTTC.

This clonotype was detected ten times or more. V is TRBV28 and J is TRBJ2-4, with D possibly being TRBD1 (5 bases). Trimming took 2 bases from V and 1 from J, leaving 12 bases between them. The CDR3 covers 16 residues. Germline values: CDR1 MDHEN, CDR2 SYDVKM. CDR3 nucleotide sequence: TGTGCCAGCAGTTTACCAGGGTTTGCGGCCAAAAACATTCAGTACTTC. Residues: CASSLPGFAAKNIQYF.

In this sample, this clonotype turned up many times. J is TRBJ2-7 and V is TRBV6-1; TRBD1 is a possible D gene (7 bases). The CDR3 totals 17 residues. Germline assignment: CDR1 MNHNS and CDR2 SASEGT. Trimming took off 6 bases at V and 5 bases at J, with 26 bases between the two ends. The CDR3 sequence is CASSRGARKSGKNEQYF. The CDR3 DNA sequence: TGTGCCAGCAGCAGGGGGGCCCGAAAATCGGGGAAGAACGAGCAGTACTTC.

This chain joins TRBV6-1 and TRBJ2-2; possibly TRBD1 for D (6 bases). The CDR3 has 16 residues. V was clipped by 8 bases and J by 0 bases, with 16 bases between them. In germline, CDR1 is MNHNS, CDR2 SASEGT. This CDR3 reads CASRPWGRTNTGELFF. In DNA form, the CDR3 reads TGTGCCAGCCGGCCCTGGGGGCGAACGAACACCGGGGAGCTGTTTTTT.

This clonotype was observed many times. V is TRBV18 and J is TRBJ2-7, with 8 nucleotides matching TRBD2. V shed 4 bases, J shed 0 bases, and the junction held 11 bases outside the gene matches. The CDR3 spans 17 residues. Germline CDR1 is KGHSH and CDR2 is LQKENI. CDR3 loop: CASSQSLAELLSYEQYF. The CDR3 DNA sequence: TGTGCCAGCTCACAATCACTAGCGGAATTACTCTCCTACGAGCAGTACTTC.

This clonotype was observed a handful of times. The chain is built from TRBV5-1 and TRBJ1-1; 8 bases map to TRBD1. CDR1 is SGHRS and CDR2 is YFSETQ in the germline V gene. The CDR3 runs to 16 residues. Trimming cost V 2 bases and J 0 bases; bases outside gene matches: 6. CDR3: CASSFSGQALNTEAFF. In DNA form, the CDR3 reads TGCGCCAGCAGCTTTTCGGGACAGGCCCTGAACACTGAAGCTTTCTTT.

The chain carries TRBV6-2 or TRBV6-3 and TRBJ2-7; maybe TRBD1 (6 bases). Deletions cut 4 bases from V and 3 bases from J, with 19 bases between. This CDR3 has 16 residues. CDR1 and CDR2 from the germline V gene are MNHEY and SVGEGT. CDR3 in DNA: TGTGCCAGCAGTTCCGCTGGACAGTACGGTGTCTACGAGCAGTACTTC. Residues: CASSSAGQYGVYEQYF.

As regards this clonotype: The missing conserved phenylalanine or tryptophan at the end of this CDR3 makes a read error likely. The rearrangement uses TRBV18 and TRBJ1-2; 7 nucleotides align to TRBD1. Germline CDR1 and CDR2: KGHSH and LQKENI. CDR3 length equals 15 residues. J gave up 3 bases and V 5 bases, and 9 bases lay outside the gene matches. The CDR3 loop reads CASSYNRGPDYGYTI. In nucleotides, the CDR3 is TGTGCCAGCTCATATAACAGGGGTCCAGACTATGGCTACACCATC.

This clonotype was picked up many times. The V and J genes are TRBV5-1 and TRBJ2-5, with 13 bases identical to TRBD2. The ends lost 4 bases at V and 2 bases at J; junction bases unmatched: 5. The CDR3 totals 16 residues. In germline, CDR1 is SGHRS, CDR2 YFSETQ. In nucleotides, the CDR3 is TGCGCCAGCAGCGCTCGGACTAGCGGGAGACAAGAGACCCAGTACTTC. This translates into CASSARTSGRQETQYF. The whole variable domain, filled in from reference TRBV5-1 and TRBJ2-5, reads KAGVTQTPRYLIKTRGQQVTLSCSPISGHRSVSWYQQTPGQGLQFLFEYFSETQRNKGNFPGRFSGRQFSNSRSEMNVSTLELGDSALYLCASSARTSGRQETQYFGPGTRLLVL.

The CDR3 region has the DNA TGCGCCAGCAGCCAAGAGTCGGTGGGGGGCACTGAAGCTTTCTTT. Protein sequence: CASSQESVGGTEAFF. The chain uses TRBV4-1 and TRBJ1-1; D may be TRBD1 (5 bases). CDR1 and CDR2 (germline): MGHRA, YSYEKL. The V and J ends lost 0 bases and 4 bases respectively, with 12 bases between them. CDR3 length: 15 residues.

In this sample, this clonotype turned up many times. The genes are TRBV11-2 and TRBJ1-1; 8 positions agree with TRBD1. CDR3 size: 14 residues. Germline CDR1 SGHAT, CDR2 FQNNGV. The J segment lost 6 bases and the V segment lost 5 bases, leaving 8 bases of the junction unmatched. The CDR3, as DNA: TGTGCCAGCAGCATACAGGGGGAGACCGCTGAAGCTTTCTTT. Residues: CASSIQGETAEAFF.

The CDR3 is CSVEETVYGYTF. The CDR3 DNA reads as TGCAGCGTTGAAGAGACAGTCTATGGCTACACCTTC. This rearrangement joins TRBV29-1 to TRBJ1-2; the D gene is possibly TRBD1 (5 bases). V lost 0 bases and J lost 4, with 6 bases in between. The germline V gene has CDR1 SQVTM and CDR2 ANQGSEA. The CDR3 runs 12 residues.

The J gene is TRBJ1-3, the V gene TRBV4-1; D not certain. Germline V gene lookup returns CDR1 MGHRA and CDR2 YSYEKL. Trimming cost V 1 base and J 0 bases, with 13 bases left between them. This CDR3 region has 17 residues. The CDR3, as DNA: TGCGCCAGCAGCCAAGTTCCTTCCCTGGGCTCTGGAAACACCATATATTTT. It yields the protein CASSQVPSLGSGNTIYF.